These 30 T cell receptor beta chains share one sample of origin, sequenced in a study of blood T cell repertoires in COVID-19. Clones were read by immunoSEQ multiplex PCR, and TCRdb kept only the in-frame ones, dropping some. The sample has 250,000 or so clones, roughly nine tenths seen once. The sequenced material came from peripheral blood. The receptors come from a man in his forties or fifties with active or convalescent COVID-19.

This clone was observed a single time. V usage is TRBV5-4 and J usage is TRBJ1-1; 7 nucleotides agree with TRBD1. The CDR3 length is 15 residues. CDR1 and CDR2 (germline): SGHNT, YYREEE (reference sequence). V lost 4 bases and J lost 3; bases outside the gene matches: 9. CDR3 coding DNA: TGTGCCAGCAGCCTCGCGACAGGGCTTGACACTGAAGCTTTCTTT. Amino acids: CASSLATGLDTEAFF.

The chain is built from TRBV27 and TRBJ1-2; tentative D call: TRBD1 (6 bases). The germline gives CDR1 MNHEY, CDR2 SMNVEV (reference sequence). Deletions cut 5 bases from V and 4 bases from J, with 11 bases between. The CDR3 spans 13 residues. The CDR3 nucleotides read TGTGCCAGCAGTGTGGCGACAGGCTATGGCTACACCTTC. This gives the protein CASSVATGYGYTF.

The chain uses TRBV5-4 and TRBJ1-1, with D possibly matching TRBD1 (6 bases). Germline CDR1 reads SGHNT; CDR2 reads YYREEE (reference sequence). The CDR3 loop spans 13 amino acids. V was clipped by 7 bases and J by 6 bases, with 16 bases between them. The CDR3 protein is CASLKGDGAEAFF. DNA for the CDR3: TGTGCCAGCTTGAAGGGGGACGGTGCTGAAGCTTTCTTT.

This chain joins TRBV30 and TRBJ2-3, with 8 bases identical to TRBD1. The CDR3 extends over 13 amino acids. Germline lookup yields CDR1 GTSNPN and CDR2 SVGIG (reference sequence). V lost 5 bases to trimming and J lost 8 bases; unmatched junction nucleotides: 9. The CDR3 sequence is CAWAGGWGGTQYF. The CDR3 nucleotides read TGTGCCTGGGCAGGGGGCTGGGGAGGTACGCAGTATTTT.

This chain uses TRBV11-2 with TRBJ1-6, with a weak D call TRBD1 (5 bases). CDR3 length equals 16 residues. The V end was cut by 5 bases, the J end by 0 bases, with 11 bases between. The germline gives CDR1 SGHAT, CDR2 FQNNGV. The CDR3 protein is CASSQKDSSYNSPLHF. The CDR3 coding sequence is TGTGCCAGCAGCCAAAAAGACAGCTCCTATAATTCACCCCTCCACTTT.

The gene calls are TRBV5-4 and TRBJ1-4, with D possibly matching TRBD1 (5 bases). The CDR3 is 14 amino acids. The V and J ends lost 0 bases and 5 bases respectively, with 8 bases between them. CDR1 and CDR2 (germline): SGHNT, YYREEE (reference sequence). CDR3 in amino acids: CASSLGGRNEKLFF. The CDR3 nucleotides are TGTGCCAGCAGCTTGGGGGGCAGAAATGAAAAACTGTTTTTT.

This chain uses TRBV7-8 with TRBJ2-7, with 11 positions matching TRBD2. Germline assignment: CDR1 SGHVS and CDR2 FQNEAQ. The V and J ends lost 3 bases and 5 bases, in that order; junction bases with no gene match: 9. This CDR3 region has 16 residues. In DNA, the CDR3 is TGTGCCAGCAGCTTTAGCGGGAGGGCCGGGTCCCACGAGCAGTACTTC. Its protein is CASSFSGRAGSHEQYF.

The rearrangement links TRBV5-1 to TRBJ1-1; weak D call: TRBD1 (6 bases). Germline-derived CDR1 and CDR2 are SGHRS and YFSETQ. V lost 4 bases and J 0 bases, leaving 13 bases between the germline ends. The CDR3 loop spans 15 amino acids. The CDR3 nucleotides are TGCGCCAGCAGCACCACGGGACACATGAACACTGAAGCTTTCTTT. As protein: CASSTTGHMNTEAFF.

The genes are TRBV19 and TRBJ2-1; 11 bases agree with TRBD2. CDR3 length equals 15 residues. After removal of 10 bases from V and 7 bases from J, the junction contained 12 bases not matched to a gene. The germline V gene encodes CDR1 LNHDA and CDR2 SQIVND (reference sequence). The CDR3, as DNA: TGTGCCACCAGAGAGACCGGGACTAGCGGTAATGAGCAGTTCTTC. This codes for CATRETGTSGNEQFF.

The chain has TRBV27 and TRBJ2-6; 7 positions agree with TRBD2. The CDR3 length is 17 residues. Per germline, CDR1 MNHEY and CDR2 SMNVEV (reference sequence). V gave up 7 bases and J gave up 0 bases; unmatched junction bases: 9. The CDR3 bases are TGTGCCAGCATTTTCGATGGCGGGAGCTCTGGGGCCAACGTCCTGACTTTC. It codes for CASIFDGGSSGANVLTF. The entire variable domain, with the rest obtained from reference TRBV27 and TRBJ2-6, is as follows: EAQVTQNPRYLITVTGKKLTVTCSQNMNHEYMSWYRQDPGLGLRQIYYSMNVEVTDKGDVPEGYKVSRKEKRNFPLILESPSPNQTSLYFCASIFDGGSSGANVLTFGAGSRLTVL.

The CDR3 is CASSTPGLREQYF. The CDR3 DNA is TGTGCCAGCAGTACCCCAGGGTTGAGGGAGCAGTACTTC. This chain uses TRBV6-6 with TRBJ2-7, with D perhaps matching TRBD1 (5 bases). V dropped 5 bases and J dropped 7 bases, with 15 bases sitting between them. Germline-derived CDR1 and CDR2 are MNHNY and SVGAGI (reference sequence). The CDR3 length is 13 residues.

This chain uses TRBV5-1 with TRBJ1-1, with 8 bases lining up with TRBD1. V trimming: 4 bases; J trimming: 1 base; junction bases outside the gene matches: 3. The CDR3 is made up of 14 amino acids. CDR1 SGHRS and CDR2 YFSETQ come from the germline V gene. The DNA for the CDR3 is TGCGCCAGCAGCCCTCAGGGGGCGAACACTGAAGCTTTCTTT. Its protein is CASSPQGANTEAFF.

The chain has TRBV5-5 and TRBJ1-6; D is undetermined. This CDR3 spans 13 amino acids. Germline V gene lookup returns CDR1 SGHKS and CDR2 YYEKEE (reference sequence). V lost 4 bases, J lost 13 bases, and 15 bases lay in between. For the CDR3, the DNA is TGTGCCAGCAGCGTTTATTCAGGCGCCCCCCTCCACTTT. It codes for CASSVYSGAPLHF.

CDR3 sequence (DNA): TGTGCCAGCAGCTCGGCGGGGGGCTTATCCTCCTACGAGCAGTACTTC. Residues: CASSSAGGLSSYEQYF. V is TRBV7-6 and J is TRBJ2-7; 8 nucleotides line up with TRBD2. V was clipped by 4 bases and J by 0 bases; unmatched bases: 8. CDR1 and CDR2 from the germline V gene are SGHVS and FNYEAQ. There are 16 residues in the CDR3. The whole variable domain, remainder taken from reference TRBV7-6 and TRBJ2-7, is GAGVSQSPRYKVTKRGQDVALRCDPISGHVSLYWYRQALGQGPEFLTYFNYEAQQDKSGLPNDRFSAERPEGSISTLTIQRTEQRDSAMYRCASSSAGGLSSYEQYFGPGTRLTVT.

The CDR3 loop is CAWSDPGRANQPQHF. The CDR3 coding sequence is TGTGCCTGGAGCGACCCCGGCAGGGCCAATCAGCCCCAGCATTTT. The chain combines TRBV30 with TRBJ1-5, with D tentatively TRBD1 (5 bases). CDR1 and CDR2 from the germline V gene are GTSNPN and SVGIG (reference sequence). CDR3 length equals 15 residues. The V end lost 3 bases, the J end lost 3 bases, and 15 bases lay between the germline ends.

The V gene is TRBV5-1, the J gene TRBJ1-1; D perhaps matches TRBD1 (6 bases). V lost 3 bases, J lost 8 bases, and 14 bases lay in between. The CDR3 totals 13 residues. CDR1 SGHRS and CDR2 YFSETQ come from the germline V gene. The CDR3 loop reads CASSSGGGSEAFF. DNA for the CDR3: TGCGCCAGCAGCTCGGGAGGGGGGTCGGAAGCTTTCTTT.

The chain couples TRBV2 to TRBJ2-1; 11 bases are shared with TRBD2. The V gene's germline CDR1 is SNHLY and CDR2 FYNNEI. V lost 4 bases to trimming and J lost 8 bases; unmatched junction nucleotides: 7. This CDR3 is 15 amino acids long. CDR3 DNA sequence: TGTGCCAGCAGTGTTGGCCTAGCGGGAGGCTATGAGCAGTTCTTC. This gives the protein CASSVGLAGGYEQFF.

This rearrangement joins TRBV30 to TRBJ1-2; the match to TRBD1 covers 7 bases. This CDR3 has 13 residues. CDR1 and CDR2 from the germline V gene are GTSNPN and SVGIG (reference sequence). CDR3: CAQTRGLLQGYTF. The CDR3 DNA reads TGTGCTCAAACGAGGGGGCTGTTGCAGGGCTACACCTTC.

The rearrangement uses TRBV5-1 and TRBJ1-6; TRBD1 matches 7 bases. After removal of 4 bases from V and 6 bases from J, the junction contained 10 bases not matched to a gene. The CDR3 sequence is 16 residues long. The germline V gene encodes CDR1 SGHRS and CDR2 YFSETQ. The CDR3 DNA is TGCGCCAGCAGCCGGATAGGGACAGATGGTAATTCACCCCTCCACTTT. Protein product: CASSRIGTDGNSPLHF.

This CDR3 reads CASRFGGNEQFF. Here the CDR3 DNA reads TGTGCCAGCAGATTTGGAGGCAATGAGCAGTTCTTC. The gene calls are TRBV5-4 and TRBJ2-1, with D maybe TRBD2 (5 bases). This CDR3 region has 12 residues. The V gene lost 5 bases and the J gene lost 6 bases, with 9 bases spanning the gap. From germline, CDR1 is SGHNT and CDR2 YYREEE (reference sequence).

J is TRBJ1-2 and V is TRBV28, with D uncertain. Germline CDR1 MDHEN, CDR2 SYDVKM. Trimming left V 1 base short and J 6 bases short, with 6 bases between. The CDR3 length is 12 residues. The CDR3 spells CASSLSRDGYTF. CDR3 DNA: TGTGCCAGCAGTTTATCGAGAGATGGCTACACCTTC.

This chain uses TRBV5-6 with TRBJ2-3, with 9 bases fitting TRBD1. There are 13 residues in the CDR3. V shed 4 bases, J shed 5 bases, and the junction held 2 bases outside the gene matches. Germline CDR1 SGHDT, CDR2 YYEEEE. CDR3 bases: TGTGCCAGCAGCCTGGGACAGGGAGATACGCAGTATTTT. Translating it yields CASSLGQGDTQYF.

This chain joins TRBV18 and TRBJ2-4; D gene ambiguous. This CDR3 is built from 15 residues. V dropped 3 bases and J dropped 0 bases, with 9 bases sitting between them. Germline V gives CDR1 KGHSH, CDR2 LQKENI. The CDR3 spells CASSPIHPAKNIQYF. The CDR3 DNA follows: TGTGCCAGCTCACCTATACACCCAGCCAAAAACATTCAGTACTTC.

The gene calls are TRBV9 and TRBJ2-3, with TRBD2 identical over 9 bases. The CDR3 is made up of 17 amino acids. The J segment lost 2 bases and the V segment lost 3 bases, leaving 10 bases of the junction unmatched. Germline-derived CDR1 and CDR2 are SGDLS and YYNGEE. The CDR3 nucleotides are TGTGCCAGCAGCGCCGAAGGGGCGGGGGGGCTCACAGATACGCAGTATTTT. Protein sequence: CASSAEGAGGLTDTQYF.

The V call is TRBV23-1, the J call TRBJ2-6, with D perhaps TRBD2 (6 bases). TRBV23-1 is placed among ORFs of uncertain function. V gave up 4 bases and J gave up 2 bases, with 15 bases separating them. The CDR3 runs 17 residues. In DNA form, the CDR3 reads TGCGCCAGCAGTCGCGGGGTCCCGAAAGCTGGGGCCAACGTCCTGACTTTC. Residues: CASSRGVPKAGANVLTF.

V is TRBV30 and J is TRBJ1-6; 7 bases align to TRBD1. Per the germline V gene, CDR1 is GTSNPN and CDR2 is SVGIG (reference sequence). The CDR3 loop spans 17 amino acids. J lost 12 bases, V lost 2 bases, and 19 bases had no gene match. The CDR3 region is CAWSTPQTGTVPEPLHF. In DNA, the CDR3 is TGTGCCTGGAGTACTCCACAAACCGGGACAGTACCAGAACCCCTCCACTTT.

The V and J genes are TRBV30 and TRBJ1-1, with 8 bases identical to TRBD1. J lost 0 bases, V lost 3 bases, and 9 bases had no gene match. CDR3 size: 16 residues. Germline-derived CDR1 and CDR2 are GTSNPN and SVGIG (reference sequence). The CDR3: CAWRQGDPPLNTEAFF. The DNA of the CDR3 is TGTGCCTGGAGACAGGGGGACCCCCCCCTGAACACTGAAGCTTTCTTT.

This chain connects TRBV3-1 (or the pseudogene TRBV3-2) to TRBJ2-7; TRBD2 aligns across 7 bases. J lost 1 base, V lost 1 base, and 16 bases had no gene match. There are 19 residues in the CDR3. CDR1 LGHDT and CDR2 YNNKEL come from the germline V gene (reference sequence). CDR3: CASSQGRRVWRESSYEQYF. The CDR3 DNA reads as TGTGCCAGCAGCCAAGGGCGCCGGGTTTGGCGGGAGAGTTCCTACGAGCAGTACTTC.

CDR3 loop: CASSLASGGQFF. As DNA, the CDR3 is TGTGCCAGCAGCTTGGCCTCGGGAGGGCAGTTCTTC. V usage is TRBV5-6 and J usage is TRBJ2-1; 7 bases match TRBD2. Germline values: CDR1 SGHDT, CDR2 YYEEEE. CDR3 length equals 12 residues. J lost 12 bases, V lost 0 bases, and 3 bases had no gene match.

CDR3 nucleotides: TGTGCCAGTAGTACCTTGACAAACACCGGGGAGCTGTTTTTT. This encodes CASSTLTNTGELFF. This sequence joins TRBV19 and TRBJ2-2; D call uncertain. Germline V gene lookup returns CDR1 LNHDA and CDR2 SQIVND (reference sequence). This CDR3 has 14 amino acids. V lost 4 bases to trimming and J lost 2 bases, with 8 bases between them.